This TCR beta chain was captured by sequencing in a study of T-cell reconstitution after alpha-beta-depleted transplantation in children. Study conclusions and caveats: Several hundred expanded graft clones reportedly were the source of alpha-beta T cells about two months after transplant. It was surviving recipient T cells and thymic progenitors that gave some patients high TCRbeta diversity at day 60. The main origin of T-cell counts and diversity one year after transplant was newly produced T cells.

Of note for this clonotype: Its target is not known.

TCRbeta library construction was performed incorporating unique molecular identifiers. TCRdb reprocessed the PCR reads with MiXCR, giving one entry per CDR3 protein. The sample contains fewer than 750,000 distinct CDR3 sequences, around 27% of which appear only once. Germline values: CDR1 SGHRS, CDR2 YFSETQ. V was shortened by 2 bases and J by 2 bases, with 13 bases between the two germline ends. The CDR3 has 15 residues. Sequenced here: PBMCs, sampled before TCRalphabeta/CD19-depleted stem cell transplant. This receptor was obtained from a boy less than two years old with Wiskott-Aldrich syndrome, due to receive a stem cell transplant. The rearrangement links TRBV5-1 to TRBJ1-1, with D perhaps matching TRBD1 (5 bases). The chain's CDR3 is CASSFRRASNTEAFF. Here the CDR3 DNA reads TGCGCCAGCAGCTTCCGCAGGGCCAGTAACACTGAAGCTTTCTTT.